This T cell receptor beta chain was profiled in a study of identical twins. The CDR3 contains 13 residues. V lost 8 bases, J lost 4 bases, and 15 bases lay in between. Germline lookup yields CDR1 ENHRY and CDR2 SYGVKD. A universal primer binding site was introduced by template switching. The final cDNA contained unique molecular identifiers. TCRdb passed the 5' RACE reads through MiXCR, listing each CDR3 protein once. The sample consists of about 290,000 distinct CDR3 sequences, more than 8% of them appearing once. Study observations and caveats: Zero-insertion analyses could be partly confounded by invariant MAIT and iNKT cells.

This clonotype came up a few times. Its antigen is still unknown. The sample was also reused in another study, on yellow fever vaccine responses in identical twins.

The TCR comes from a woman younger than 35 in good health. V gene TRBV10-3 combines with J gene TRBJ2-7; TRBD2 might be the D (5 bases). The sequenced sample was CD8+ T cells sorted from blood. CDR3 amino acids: CAIRIGERYEQYF. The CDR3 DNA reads TGTGCCATCCGTATCGGGGAGCGGTACGAGCAGTACTTC.